The 21 T cell receptor beta chains listed next were all sequenced from one sample in a study of T cells expressing NK-cell markers. TCRdb reprocessed the 5' RACE reads, with one entry per CDR3 protein and no DNA. The sample table sets out over 250,000 distinct CDR3 sequences. The sequenced sample was blood T cells: a sorted CD56 or NKG2C T cell subset, CD4+ or CD8+ T cells, or bulk PBMC T cells (not recorded which). These receptors all stem from a woman between 18 and 70 years old in good health.

The chain links TRBV20-1 to TRBJ2-7; TCRdb designates TRBD1, a call that cannot be tested without DNA. From germline, CDR1 is DFQATT and CDR2 SNEGSKA (reference sequence). The CDR3 runs to 12 residues. Here the CDR3 reads CSAYPGEAEQYF.

J is TRBJ1-1 and V is TRBV12-3 or TRBV12-4; the D gene TCRdb calls, TRBD1, cannot be checked with no DNA. This CDR3 is 11 amino acids long. This CDR3 reads CASSQRGEAFF.

V and J are TRBV12-3 or TRBV12-4 and TRBJ2-7; TCRdb indicates TRBD1, and absent DNA this call remains unverified. The CDR3 length is 15 residues. This chain's CDR3 is CASRPGPDSSYEQYF.

The rearrangement links TRBV7-8 to TRBJ2-1; TCRdb returns TRBD2, unconfirmable since there is no DNA. The CDR3 runs to 13 residues. Looked up from germline, CDR1 is SGHVS and CDR2 is FQNEAQ. The CDR3 sequence is CASSLAGGAEQFF.

This rearrangement joins TRBV5-1 to TRBJ2-4. Germline values: CDR1 SGHRS, CDR2 YFSETQ. CDR3 length: 15 residues. This CDR3 is CASSLGNLAKNIQYF.

The rearrangement uses TRBV9 and TRBJ2-2; TCRdb's assignment of TRBD1 cannot be checked, as there is no DNA. This CDR3 has 15 residues. Germline CDR1 is SGDLS and CDR2 is YYNGEE. CDR3 sequence: CASRTGAKNTGELFF.

The rearrangement uses TRBV10-3 and TRBJ1-2. In germline, CDR1 is ENHRY, CDR2 SYGVKD. The CDR3 spans 15 residues. CDR3 amino acids: CAISSTTGGFYGYTF.

This chain joins TRBV12-3 or TRBV12-4 and TRBJ1-5. The CDR3 length is 15 residues. The CDR3 here is CASSSSGKGNQPQHF.

The J gene is TRBJ2-1, the V gene TRBV7-2. Germline V gene sequence: CDR1 SGHTA, CDR2 FQGNSA. This CDR3 region has 14 residues. CDR3 sequence reads: CASSLSLRNNEQFF.

This rearrangement joins TRBV20-1 to TRBJ2-3; without DNA, the TCRdb call of TRBD1 cannot be checked. CDR3 length equals 15 residues. Germline loops: CDR1 DFQATT, CDR2 SNEGSKA (reference sequence). The CDR3 protein is CSAPPGGTVTDTQYF.

This chain's CDR3 is CSARDVSGAHTDTQYF. This rearrangement joins TRBV20-1 to TRBJ2-3; TCRdb outputs TRBD2, but without DNA this stays unchecked. The CDR3 has 16 amino acids. CDR1 is DFQATT and CDR2 is SNEGSKA in the germline V gene (reference sequence).

The CDR3: CASSSPGTGANYGYTF. The chain employs TRBV27 and TRBJ1-2; TCRdb returns TRBD1, unconfirmable since there is no DNA. CDR3 size: 16 residues. Germline V lookup: CDR1 MNHEY, CDR2 SMNVEV (reference sequence).

The chain is built from TRBV7-2 and TRBJ1-4; lacking DNA, the TRBD1 call made by TCRdb goes unchecked. The CDR3 runs to 14 residues. The germline V gene encodes CDR1 SGHTA and CDR2 FQGNSA. The CDR3 spells CASSPGRTLEKLFF.

The rearrangement uses TRBV20-1 and TRBJ2-3; TCRdb designates TRBD2, a call that cannot be tested without DNA. The germline V gene has CDR1 DFQATT and CDR2 SNEGSKA (reference sequence). This CDR3 has 16 amino acids. This CDR3 reads CSASDPSGGDQYTQYF.

The chain joins TRBV7-8 to TRBJ2-1. Germline loops: CDR1 SGHVS, CDR2 FQNEAQ. The CDR3 runs 14 residues. The CDR3: CASSLVVGWDEQFF.

The CDR3 sequence is CASSLGLAGYTQYF. The chain employs TRBV6-5 and TRBJ2-3; there is no DNA to check the TCRdb D call of TRBD2. Per germline, CDR1 MNHEY and CDR2 SVGAGI. This CDR3 comprises 14 residues.

This rearrangement joins TRBV4-2 to TRBJ2-5; checking the TCRdb D call of TRBD2 is not possible without DNA. Germline assignment: CDR1 LGHNA and CDR2 YNFKEQ. The CDR3 totals 14 residues. The CDR3 region is CASSQGEVGETQYF.

The chain joins TRBV12-3 or TRBV12-4 to TRBJ1-1. This CDR3 has 13 residues. CDR3 sequence: CASRKQQAAEAFF.

V and J are TRBV7-2 and TRBJ2-3; absent DNA, TCRdb's TRBD2 call cannot be checked. There are 16 residues in the CDR3. Per the germline V gene, CDR1 is SGHTA and CDR2 is FQGNSA. The CDR3 protein is CASSTLGLAATDTQYF. Looking up the rest from reference TRBV7-2 and TRBJ2-3 gives the full variable domain: GAGVSQSPSNKVTEKGKDVELRCDPISGHTALYWYRQSLGQGLEFLIYFQGNSAPDKSGLPSDRFSAERTGGSVSTLTIQRTQQEDSAVYLCASSTLGLAATDTQYFGPGTRLTVL.

The gene calls are TRBV20-1 and TRBJ2-1; TCRdb's D gene call, TRBD1, goes unchecked for lack of DNA. The CDR3 totals 16 residues. Germline CDR1 reads DFQATT; CDR2 reads SNEGSKA (reference sequence). The CDR3 is CSAPRDRGMFYNEQFF.

The rearrangement links TRBV12-3 or TRBV12-4 to TRBJ2-2. There are 13 residues in the CDR3. This chain's CDR3 is CASSGWRPGELFF.